The clone carrying this TCR beta chain was observed a handful of times. Amplification used 60 Vbeta primers and 13 Jbeta primers. TCRdb keeps only in-frame clones here, not all; method: immunoSEQ multiplex PCR. The sample contains over 150,000 clones, approximately 80% of which appear only once. This CDR3 has 15 residues. Unmatched junction bases numbered 7, after V lost 1 base and J lost 6 bases. Germline CDR1 MGHRA, CDR2 YSYEKL. This entry comes from a study of cytomegalovirus exposure and HLA in healthy donors. Study-level information: Most genotyped donors, 75% to 85% of about 400, had Caucasian-associated genetic ancestry.

This chain joins TRBV4-1 and TRBJ1-2; 8 bases line up with TRBD1. This receptor was taken from a woman aged 30 to 39 in good health and CMV-seropositive. What was sequenced was PBMCs. This CDR3 is CASSQVRAGGNGYTF. The CDR3 DNA follows: TGCGCCAGCAGCCAAGTGAGGGCAGGGGGCAATGGCTACACCTTC.